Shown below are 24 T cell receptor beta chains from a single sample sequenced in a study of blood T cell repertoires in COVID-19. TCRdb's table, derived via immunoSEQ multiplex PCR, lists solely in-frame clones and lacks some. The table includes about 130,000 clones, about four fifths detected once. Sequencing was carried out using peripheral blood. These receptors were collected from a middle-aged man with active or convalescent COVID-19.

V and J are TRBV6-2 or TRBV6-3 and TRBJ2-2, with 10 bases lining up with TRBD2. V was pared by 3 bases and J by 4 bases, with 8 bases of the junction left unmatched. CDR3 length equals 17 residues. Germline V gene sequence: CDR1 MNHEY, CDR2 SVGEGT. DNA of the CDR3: TGTGCCAGCAGTTATCCAAAGCGGGGGGGGAGCACCGGGGAGCTGTTTTTT. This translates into CASSYPKRGGSTGELFF.

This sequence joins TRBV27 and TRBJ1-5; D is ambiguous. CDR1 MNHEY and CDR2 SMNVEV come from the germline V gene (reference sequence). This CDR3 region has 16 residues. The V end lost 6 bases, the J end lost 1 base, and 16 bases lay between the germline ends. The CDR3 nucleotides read TGTGCCAGCAGCCCATTCGATTTCGGGAGCAATCAGCCCCAGCATTTT. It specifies CASSPFDFGSNQPQHF.

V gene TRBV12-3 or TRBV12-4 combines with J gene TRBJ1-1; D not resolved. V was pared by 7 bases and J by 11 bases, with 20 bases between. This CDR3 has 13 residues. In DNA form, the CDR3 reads TGTGCCAGCACTCTAAGCACAGTTGATCCGGCTTTCTTT. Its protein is CASTLSTVDPAFF.

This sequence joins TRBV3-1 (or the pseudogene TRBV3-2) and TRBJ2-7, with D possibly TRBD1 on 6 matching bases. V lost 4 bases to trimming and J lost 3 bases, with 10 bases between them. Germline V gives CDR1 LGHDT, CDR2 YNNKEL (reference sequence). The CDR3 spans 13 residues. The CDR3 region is CASSLRGSYEQYF. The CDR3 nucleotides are TGTGCCAGCAGCCTAAGGGGGAGCTACGAGCAGTACTTC.

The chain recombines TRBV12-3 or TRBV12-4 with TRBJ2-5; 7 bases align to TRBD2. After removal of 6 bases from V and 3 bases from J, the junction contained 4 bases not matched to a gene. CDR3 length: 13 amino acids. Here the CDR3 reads CASSRLAEETQYF. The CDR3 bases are TGTGCCAGCAGCCGACTAGCAGAAGAGACCCAGTACTTC.

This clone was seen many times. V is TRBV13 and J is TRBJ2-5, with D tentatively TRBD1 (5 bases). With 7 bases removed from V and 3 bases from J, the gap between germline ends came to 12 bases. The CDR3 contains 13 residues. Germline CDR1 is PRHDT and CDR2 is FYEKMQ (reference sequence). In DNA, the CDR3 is TGTGCCAGCACTAGTGGACACAAAGAGACCCAGTACTTC. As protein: CASTSGHKETQYF.

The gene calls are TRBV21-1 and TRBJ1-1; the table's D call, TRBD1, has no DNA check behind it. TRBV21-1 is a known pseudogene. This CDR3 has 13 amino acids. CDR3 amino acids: CASSKVAQGEAFF. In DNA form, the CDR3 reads TGTGCCAGCAGCAAAGTGGCGCAGGGTGAAGCTTTCTTT.

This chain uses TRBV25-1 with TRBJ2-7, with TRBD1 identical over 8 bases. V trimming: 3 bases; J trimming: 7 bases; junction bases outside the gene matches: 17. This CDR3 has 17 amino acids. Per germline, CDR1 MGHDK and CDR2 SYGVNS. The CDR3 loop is CASSDRHPPQGAGEQYF. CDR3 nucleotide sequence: TGTGCCAGCAGTGATCGCCACCCCCCCCAGGGGGCGGGGGAGCAGTACTTC.

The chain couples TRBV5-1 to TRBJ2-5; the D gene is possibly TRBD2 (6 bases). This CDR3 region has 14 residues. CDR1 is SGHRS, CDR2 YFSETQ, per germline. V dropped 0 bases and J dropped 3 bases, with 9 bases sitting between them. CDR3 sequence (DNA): TGCGCCAGCAGCTTGGTTGGAGGGGAAGAGACCCAGTACTTC. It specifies CASSLVGGEETQYF. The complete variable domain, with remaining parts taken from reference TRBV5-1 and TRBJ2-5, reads KAGVTQTPRYLIKTRGQQVTLSCSPISGHRSVSWYQQTPGQGLQFLFEYFSETQRNKGNFPGRFSGRQFSNSRSEMNVSTLELGDSALYLCASSLVGGEETQYFGPGTRLLVL.

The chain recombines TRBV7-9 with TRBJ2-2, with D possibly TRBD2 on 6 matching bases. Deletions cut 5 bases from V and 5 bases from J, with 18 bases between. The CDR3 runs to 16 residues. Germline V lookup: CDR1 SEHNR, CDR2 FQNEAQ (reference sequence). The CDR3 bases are TGTGCCAGCAGCCCGCAAACGTTAGGAGGGACCGGGGAGCTGTTTTTT. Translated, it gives CASSPQTLGGTGELFF.

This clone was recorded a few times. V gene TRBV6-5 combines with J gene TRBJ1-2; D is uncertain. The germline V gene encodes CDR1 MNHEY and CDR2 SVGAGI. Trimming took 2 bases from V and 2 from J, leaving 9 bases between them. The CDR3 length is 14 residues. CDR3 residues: CASSYRAGNYGYTF. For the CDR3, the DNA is TGTGCCAGCAGTTACAGGGCGGGGAACTATGGCTACACCTTC.

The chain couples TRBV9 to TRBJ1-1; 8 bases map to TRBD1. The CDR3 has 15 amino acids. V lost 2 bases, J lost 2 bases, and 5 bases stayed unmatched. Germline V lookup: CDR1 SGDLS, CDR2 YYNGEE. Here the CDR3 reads CASSVTGGQNTEAFF. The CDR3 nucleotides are TGTGCCAGCAGCGTTACAGGGGGACAAAACACTGAAGCTTTCTTT.

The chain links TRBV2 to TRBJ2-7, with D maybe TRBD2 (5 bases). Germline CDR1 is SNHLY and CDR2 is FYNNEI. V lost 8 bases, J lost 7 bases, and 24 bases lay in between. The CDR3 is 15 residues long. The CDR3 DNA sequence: TGTGCCAGCGCTTCTTCGTCGGCCCAATCGGGGGAGCAGTACTTC. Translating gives CASASSSAQSGEQYF.

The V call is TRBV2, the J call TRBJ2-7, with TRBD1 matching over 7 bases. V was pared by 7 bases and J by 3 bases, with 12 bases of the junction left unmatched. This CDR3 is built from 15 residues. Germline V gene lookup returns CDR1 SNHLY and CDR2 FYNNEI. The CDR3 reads CASIAPWDSDYEQYF. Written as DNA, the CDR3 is TGTGCCAGCATTGCCCCATGGGACAGCGACTACGAGCAGTACTTC. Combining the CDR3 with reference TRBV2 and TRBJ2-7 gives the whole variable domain EPEVTQTPSHQVTQMGQEVILRCVPISNHLYFYWYRQILGQKVEFLVSFYNNEISEKSEIFDDQFSVERPDGSNFTLKIRSTKLEDSAMYFCASIAPWDSDYEQYFGPGTRLTVT.

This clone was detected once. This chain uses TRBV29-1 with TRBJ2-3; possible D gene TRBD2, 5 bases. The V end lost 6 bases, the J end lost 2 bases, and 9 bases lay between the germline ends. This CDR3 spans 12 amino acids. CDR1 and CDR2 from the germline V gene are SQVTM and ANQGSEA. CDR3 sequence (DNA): TGCAGCGTGGGAGTAGCCACAGATACGCAGTATTTT. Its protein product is CSVGVATDTQYF.

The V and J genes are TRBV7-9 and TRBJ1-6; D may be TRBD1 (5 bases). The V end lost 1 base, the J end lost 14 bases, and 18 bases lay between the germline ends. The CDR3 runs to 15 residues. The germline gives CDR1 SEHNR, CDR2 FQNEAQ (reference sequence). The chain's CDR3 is CASSLEQARGGTLHF. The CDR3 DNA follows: TGTGCCAGCAGCTTAGAGCAGGCTAGGGGCGGAACCCTCCACTTT.

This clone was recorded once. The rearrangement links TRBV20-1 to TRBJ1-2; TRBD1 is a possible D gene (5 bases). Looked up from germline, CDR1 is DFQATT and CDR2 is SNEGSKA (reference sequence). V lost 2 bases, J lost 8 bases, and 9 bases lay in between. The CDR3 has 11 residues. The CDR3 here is CSARQGGGYTF. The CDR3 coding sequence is TGCAGTGCTAGACAGGGAGGCGGCTACACCTTC.

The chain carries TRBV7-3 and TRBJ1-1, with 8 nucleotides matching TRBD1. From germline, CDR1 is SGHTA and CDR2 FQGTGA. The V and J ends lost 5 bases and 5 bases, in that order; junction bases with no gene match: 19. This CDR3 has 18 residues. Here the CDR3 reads CASSPAFWSTGEGTEAFF. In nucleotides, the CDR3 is TGTGCCAGCAGCCCCGCATTTTGGTCGACAGGGGAAGGGACTGAAGCTTTCTTT.

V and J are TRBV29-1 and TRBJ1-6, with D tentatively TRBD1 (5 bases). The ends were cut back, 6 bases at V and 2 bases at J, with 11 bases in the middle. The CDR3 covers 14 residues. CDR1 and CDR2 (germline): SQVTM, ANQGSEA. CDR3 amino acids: CSVATGAYNSPLHF. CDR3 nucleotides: TGCAGCGTCGCAACAGGAGCCTATAATTCACCCCTCCACTTT.

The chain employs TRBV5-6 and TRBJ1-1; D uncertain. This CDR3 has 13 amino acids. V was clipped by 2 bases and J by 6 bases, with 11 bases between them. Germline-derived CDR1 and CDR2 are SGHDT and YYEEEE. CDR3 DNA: TGTGCCAGCAGCTTTGACATTAGAGCTGAAGCTTTCTTT. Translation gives CASSFDIRAEAFF.

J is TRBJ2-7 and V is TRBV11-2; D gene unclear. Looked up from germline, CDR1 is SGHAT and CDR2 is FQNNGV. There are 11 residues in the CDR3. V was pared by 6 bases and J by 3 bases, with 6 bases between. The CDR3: CASRKLYEQYF. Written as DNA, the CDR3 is TGTGCCAGCAGGAAACTCTACGAGCAGTACTTC.

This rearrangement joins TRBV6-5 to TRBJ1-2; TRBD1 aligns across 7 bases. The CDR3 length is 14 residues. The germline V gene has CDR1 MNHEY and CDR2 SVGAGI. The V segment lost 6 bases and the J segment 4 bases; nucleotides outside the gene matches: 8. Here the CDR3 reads CASRTTGTGYGYTF. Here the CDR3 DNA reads TGTGCCAGCAGGACGACAGGGACCGGCTATGGCTACACCTTC.

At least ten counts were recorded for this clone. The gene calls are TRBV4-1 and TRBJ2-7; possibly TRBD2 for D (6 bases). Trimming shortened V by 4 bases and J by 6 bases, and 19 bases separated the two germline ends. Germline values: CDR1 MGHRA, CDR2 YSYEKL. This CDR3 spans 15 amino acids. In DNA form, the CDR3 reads TGCGCCAGCAGCCGAGAAACACCTGCGGGGCTCGAGCAGTACTTC. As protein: CASSRETPAGLEQYF.

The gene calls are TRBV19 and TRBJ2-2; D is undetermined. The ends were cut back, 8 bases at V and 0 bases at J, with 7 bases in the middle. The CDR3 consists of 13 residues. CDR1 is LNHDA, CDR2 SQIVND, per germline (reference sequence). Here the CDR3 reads CASSVANTGELFF. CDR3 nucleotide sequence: TGTGCCAGTTCAGTCGCGAACACCGGGGAGCTGTTTTTT.